The 11 T cell receptor beta chains presented below share a single source sample, sequenced in a study of T cells after yellow fever vaccination. TCRdb reprocessed the 5' RACE reads with MiXCR, giving one entry per CDR3 protein. The sample carries some 340,000 distinct CDR3 sequences, around 10% recorded once. The sample consisted of CD4+ T cells sorted from PBMCs, taken 45 days after the yellow fever booster vaccination. All receptors come from a man younger than 35 who received the YFV17D yellow fever vaccine.

This clonotype was counted ten times or more. The chain joins TRBV7-6 to TRBJ2-3, with D hard to call. The CDR3 is 13 amino acids. The germline V gene encodes CDR1 SGHVS and CDR2 FNYEAQ. The V gene lost 1 base and the J gene lost 6 bases, with 8 bases spanning the gap. The CDR3 spells CASSLDRSDTQYF. The CDR3 bases are TGTGCCAGCAGCTTAGACAGATCGGATACGCAGTATTTT. Supplemented by reference TRBV7-6 and TRBJ2-3, the full variable domain reads GAGVSQSPRYKVTKRGQDVALRCDPISGHVSLYWYRQALGQGPEFLTYFNYEAQQDKSGLPNDRFSAERPEGSISTLTIQRTEQRDSAMYRCASSLDRSDTQYFGPGTRLTVL.

This chain links TRBV7-9 with TRBJ2-2; 8 bases fit TRBD2. Germline CDR1 reads SEHNR; CDR2 reads FQNEAQ (reference sequence). This CDR3 has 15 amino acids. J lost 4 bases, V lost 1 base, and 2 bases had no gene match. As DNA, the CDR3 is TGTGCCAGCAGCTTAGGTAGCGGGGCCACCGGGGAGCTGTTTTTT. Its translation is CASSLGSGATGELFF.

This clonotype has a handful of counts. The CDR3 region has the DNA TGTGCCAGCAGTTACAAAGACAGAAGCTATGGCTACACCTTC. Translating it yields CASSYKDRSYGYTF. The J gene is TRBJ1-2, the V gene TRBV6-5, with D possibly matching TRBD1 (5 bases). Trimming removed 2 bases from V and 4 bases from J, with 11 bases in between. CDR3 size: 14 residues. Germline V gives CDR1 MNHEY, CDR2 SVGAGI.

This clonotype was seen a few times. The chain is built from TRBV5-1 and TRBJ1-2; tentative D call: TRBD1 (6 bases). This CDR3 spans 13 amino acids. V shed 2 bases and J shed 6 bases, with 11 bases lying between them. Germline V gives CDR1 SGHRS, CDR2 YFSETQ. The CDR3, as DNA: TGCGCCAGCAGCTTCCCACAGGGAGATGGCTACACCTTC. Its protein product is CASSFPQGDGYTF.

In this sample, this clonotype turned up a few times. The rearrangement joins TRBV5-6 to TRBJ2-1, with TRBD2 identical over 9 bases. V shed 4 bases, J shed 7 bases, and the junction held 9 bases outside the gene matches. Germline V gives CDR1 SGHDT, CDR2 YYEEEE. The CDR3 is 15 amino acids. CDR3 loop: CASSQAGGPSNEQFF. The CDR3 bases are TGTGCCAGCAGCCAAGCGGGGGGTCCTTCTAATGAGCAGTTCTTC.

This clonotype has at least ten counts. The chain has TRBV5-5 and TRBJ2-1; D is undetermined. Germline V gene lookup returns CDR1 SGHKS and CDR2 YYEKEE (reference sequence). The CDR3 totals 17 residues. Trimming took off 4 bases at V and 2 bases at J, with 19 bases between the two ends. The CDR3 sequence is CASSRPTYLPPYNEQFF. The CDR3 DNA sequence: TGTGCCAGCAGCCGACCAACCTACTTGCCACCCTACAATGAGCAGTTCTTC.

The genes are TRBV7-9 and TRBJ2-6; D call uncertain. The CDR3 runs 18 residues. Germline V CDR1 and CDR2: SEHNR, FQNEAQ (reference sequence). Trimming removed 4 bases from V and 0 bases from J, with 16 bases in between. Written as DNA, the CDR3 is TGTGCCAGCAGCTCCGCGGCCATCAGGCGCTCTGGGGCCAACGTCCTGACTTTC. Translated: CASSSAAIRRSGANVLTF.

In its sample, this clonotype was seen a few times. The rearrangement joins TRBV2 to TRBJ1-6; D call uncertain. The germline gives CDR1 SNHLY, CDR2 FYNNEI. Trimming stripped 4 bases from V and 7 bases from J, with 14 bases between. This CDR3 comprises 15 residues. The CDR3 DNA reads TGTGCCAGCAGTGTTGGTGGTCACTCCAATTCACCCCTCCACTTT. Encoded protein: CASSVGGHSNSPLHF.

V gene TRBV7-2 combines with J gene TRBJ1-2; 7 bases match TRBD1. The CDR3 contains 17 residues. Germline values: CDR1 SGHTA, CDR2 FQGNSA. J lost 3 bases, V lost 5 bases, and 15 bases had no gene match. The CDR3 reads CASSQQRQGSTYYGYTF. CDR3 bases: TGTGCCAGCAGCCAACAAAGACAGGGCTCGACATACTATGGCTACACCTTC.

In its sample, this clonotype was seen many times. The chain has TRBV2 and TRBJ2-7; 7 bases match TRBD1. The germline gives CDR1 SNHLY, CDR2 FYNNEI. This CDR3 is built from 14 residues. Trimming cost V 8 bases and J 0 bases; bases outside gene matches: 7. The CDR3 reads CASLRDSISYEQYF. The CDR3 region has the DNA TGTGCCAGCCTCCGGGACAGTATCTCCTACGAGCAGTACTTC.

This clonotype occurred many times. The V call is TRBV7-9, the J call TRBJ1-1; no clear D. V lost 10 bases and J 1 base, leaving 13 bases between the germline ends. CDR1 SEHNR and CDR2 FQNEAQ come from the germline V gene (reference sequence). This CDR3 is 13 amino acids long. CDR3 loop: CATSTRQNTEAFF. CDR3 DNA sequence: TGTGCCACCTCCACCCGCCAGAACACTGAAGCTTTCTTT.